These 25 T cell receptor beta chains originate from one sample sequenced in a study of blood T cell repertoires in COVID-19. Repertoires were generated with immunoSEQ multiplex PCR, while TCRdb's copy carries only in-frame clones and drops some. The table records under 300,000 clones, 70% to 90% of them present only once. The material sequenced was peripheral blood. These receptors were taken from a woman aged 25 to 39 with active or convalescent COVID-19.

This clone was picked up a small number of times. The chain is built from TRBV2 and TRBJ2-5; D uncertain. V was shortened by 6 bases and J by 5 bases, with 16 bases between the two germline ends. This CDR3 is built from 14 residues. Per germline, CDR1 SNHLY and CDR2 FYNNEI. For the CDR3, the DNA is TGTGCCAGCAGCGCCTTCAGGCCCGAGGAGACCCAGTACTTC. It yields the protein CASSAFRPEETQYF.

The genes are TRBV7-6 and TRBJ2-5; a possible D gene is TRBD1 (5 bases). V was pared by 5 bases and J by 4 bases, with 17 bases between. The V gene's germline CDR1 is SGHVS and CDR2 FNYEAQ. There are 15 residues in the CDR3. The CDR3 protein is CASSPLGAYLETQYF. In DNA form, the CDR3 reads TGTGCCAGCAGCCCTCTTGGGGCCTATTTAGAGACCCAGTACTTC.

V usage is TRBV7-2 and J usage is TRBJ2-3; 9 bases align to TRBD2. Germline loops: CDR1 SGHTA, CDR2 FQGNSA. The CDR3 sequence is 15 residues long. With 5 bases clipped from V and 3 bases from J, the junction kept 6 bases outside the gene matches. The CDR3 region is CASSLGLAQTDTQYF. CDR3 bases: TGTGCCAGCAGCCTCGGACTAGCGCAAACAGATACGCAGTATTTT.

This clone was seen once. Additional DNA sequences in this sample encode the identical CDR3. The chain links TRBV9 to TRBJ1-2, with D uncertain. Trimming took 0 bases from V and 4 from J, leaving 7 bases between them. There are 13 residues in the CDR3. Germline V gives CDR1 SGDLS, CDR2 YYNGEE. In DNA form, the CDR3 reads TGTGCCAGCAGCGTAGATCGTTCCTATGGCTACACCTTC. Residues: CASSVDRSYGYTF.

The chain recombines TRBV5-1 with TRBJ2-7, with a tentative D call TRBD2 (5 bases). Trimming left V 4 bases short and J 4 bases short, with 15 bases between. Per the germline V gene, CDR1 is SGHRS and CDR2 is YFSETQ. The length of the CDR3 is 14 residues. CDR3 sequence: CASSLDDPGYEQYF. In DNA form, the CDR3 reads TGCGCCAGCAGCCTGGACGATCCGGGGTACGAGCAGTACTTC.

This clone appeared a few times. This rearrangement joins TRBV5-4 to TRBJ1-1, with 7 bases fitting TRBD1. The length of the CDR3 is 13 residues. Unmatched junction bases numbered 11, after V lost 6 bases and J lost 9 bases. CDR1 SGHNT and CDR2 YYREEE come from the germline V gene (reference sequence). The CDR3 DNA sequence: TGTGCCAGCACCAATTCGGGACAGAGCCAAGCTTTCTTT. Protein: CASTNSGQSQAFF.

The rearrangement joins TRBV27 to TRBJ1-2, with D tentatively TRBD1 (6 bases). V was cut by 2 bases and J by 4 bases, with 14 bases left in between. CDR1 and CDR2 from the germline V gene are MNHEY and SMNVEV (reference sequence). There are 15 residues in the CDR3. This CDR3 is CASSLIGGAFYGYTF. In DNA, the CDR3 is TGTGCCAGCAGTTTAATCGGGGGGGCCTTCTATGGCTACACCTTC.

This chain connects TRBV6-5 to TRBJ1-4; 8 bases agree with TRBD1. J was trimmed by 7 bases and V by 6 bases; bases with no gene match: 10. Germline V gives CDR1 MNHEY, CDR2 SVGAGI. CDR3 size: 15 residues. The DNA of the CDR3 is TGTGCCAGCAGCCGCAGGGGGCGCTTCGGTGAAAAACTGTTTTTT. It specifies CASSRRGRFGEKLFF.

V is TRBV13 and J is TRBJ2-2; tentatively, D is TRBD1 (5 bases). The length of the CDR3 is 14 residues. V lost 5 bases and J 5 bases, leaving 12 bases between the germline ends. Germline lookup yields CDR1 PRHDT and CDR2 FYEKMQ (reference sequence). The CDR3 loop is CASSPDRLTGELFF. CDR3 nucleotide sequence: TGTGCCAGCAGCCCAGACAGATTAACCGGGGAGCTGTTTTTT.

V gene TRBV27 combines with J gene TRBJ2-7, with D possibly matching TRBD2 (5 bases). The length of the CDR3 is 14 residues. Germline-derived CDR1 and CDR2 are MNHEY and SMNVEV (reference sequence). The ends were cut back, 7 bases at V and 3 bases at J, with 16 bases in the middle. This CDR3 is CASKISSGFYEQYF. Here the CDR3 DNA reads TGTGCCAGCAAGATCTCCAGCGGATTCTACGAGCAGTACTTC.

The V gene is TRBV30, the J gene TRBJ2-3; D might be TRBD2 (6 bases). CDR3 length: 15 amino acids. Germline loops: CDR1 GTSNPN, CDR2 SVGIG (reference sequence). V was shortened by 0 bases and J by 4 bases, with 14 bases between the two germline ends. The CDR3 protein is CAWSVDAGRSDTQYF. DNA of the CDR3: TGTGCCTGGAGTGTTGACGCGGGAAGGTCAGATACGCAGTATTTT.

This clone was seen a single time. This sequence joins TRBV6-4 and TRBJ1-6, with TRBD1 matching over 10 bases. Germline V gene data show CDR1 as MRHNA and CDR2 as SNTAGT. The CDR3 extends over 14 amino acids. V trimming: 3 bases; J trimming: 13 bases; junction bases outside the gene matches: 6. The CDR3 here is CASSEGTGENPLHF. In nucleotides, the CDR3 is TGTGCCAGCAGTGAAGGGACAGGGGAGAACCCCCTCCACTTT.

The chain carries TRBV5-6 and TRBJ1-1; TRBD1 agrees at 9 bases. J lost 3 bases, V lost 0 bases, and 3 bases had no gene match. This CDR3 has 15 amino acids. Germline values: CDR1 SGHDT, CDR2 YYEEEE. CDR3 sequence: CASSLDTGGYTEAFF. CDR3 coding DNA: TGTGCCAGCAGCTTGGATACAGGGGGCTACACTGAAGCTTTCTTT.

This chain links TRBV2 with TRBJ2-3; 7 positions match TRBD1. The V and J ends lost 9 bases and 3 bases, in that order; junction bases with no gene match: 6. This CDR3 comprises 13 residues. Germline CDR1 is SNHLY and CDR2 is FYNNEI. The CDR3 protein is CASDREWTDTQYF. The CDR3 bases are TGTGCCAGTGACAGGGAGTGGACAGATACGCAGTATTTT.

V gene TRBV29-1 combines with J gene TRBJ1-1; possibly TRBD1 for D (6 bases). The CDR3 spans 13 residues. Germline values: CDR1 SQVTM, CDR2 ANQGSEA. V gave up 4 bases and J gave up 1 base, with 10 bases separating them. The CDR3 is CSVASQGNTEAFF. CDR3 nucleotide sequence: TGCAGCGTTGCGTCACAGGGGAACACTGAAGCTTTCTTT.

The rearrangement uses TRBV30 and TRBJ1-5; the D gene is possibly TRBD1 (5 bases). Germline CDR1 reads GTSNPN; CDR2 reads SVGIG (reference sequence). There are 14 residues in the CDR3. The V end lost 1 base, the J end lost 6 bases, and 13 bases lay between the germline ends. The DNA for the CDR3 is TGTGCCTGGAGTGAGGTCGGCGGGGGTCAGCCCCAGCATTTT. This encodes CAWSEVGGGQPQHF.

The chain couples TRBV6-2 or TRBV6-3 to TRBJ2-3; possibly TRBD2 for D (6 bases). Trimming removed 0 bases at V and 2 bases at J, with 12 bases between. Germline CDR1 MNHEY, CDR2 SVGEGT. CDR3 length equals 16 residues. In DNA, the CDR3 is TGTGCCAGCAGTTACTCGGAGGGGCTCCCCACAGATACGCAGTATTTT. It yields the protein CASSYSEGLPTDTQYF.

The chain recombines TRBV6-5 with TRBJ1-2, with 7 bases identical to TRBD1. This CDR3 contains 15 residues. The ends lost 5 bases at V and 3 bases at J; junction bases unmatched: 9. The V gene's germline CDR1 is MNHEY and CDR2 SVGAGI. The CDR3 DNA follows: TGTGCCAGCAGTCGGGCCGGGACAGATCACTATGGCTACACCTTC. Its protein product is CASSRAGTDHYGYTF.

This clone was counted between two and nine times. The CDR3 region has the DNA TGCGCCAGCAGCTTGGCGGGGGACGGACAGCCCCAGCATTTT. It codes for CASSLAGDGQPQHF. The V and J genes are TRBV5-1 and TRBJ1-5, with a tentative D call TRBD1 (5 bases). This CDR3 contains 14 residues. The germline V gene encodes CDR1 SGHRS and CDR2 YFSETQ. V lost 0 bases and J lost 7, with 11 bases in between.

The chain combines TRBV15 with TRBJ1-3, with unresolved D. Germline-derived CDR1 and CDR2 are LNHNV and YYDKDF (reference sequence). Deletions cut 8 bases from V and 0 bases from J, with 8 bases between. The CDR3 covers 13 residues. The CDR3 nucleotides read TGTGCCACCGCCCTAACCTCTGGAAACACCATATATTTT. This encodes CATALTSGNTIYF.

This chain uses TRBV6-5 with TRBJ2-1, with 9 bases identical to TRBD2. The CDR3 runs 15 residues. The germline CDR1 and CDR2 sequences are MNHEY and SVGAGI. J lost 0 bases, V lost 6 bases, and 3 bases had no gene match. CDR3 amino acids: CASRSAGGSYNEQFF. The DNA for the CDR3 is TGTGCCAGCAGATCAGCGGGGGGCTCCTACAATGAGCAGTTCTTC.

The chain is built from TRBV7-9 and TRBJ1-4, with TRBD1 matching over 7 bases. Germline loops: CDR1 SEHNR, CDR2 FQNEAQ (reference sequence). The CDR3 consists of 12 residues. The V segment lost 5 bases and the J segment 8 bases; nucleotides outside the gene matches: 2. The CDR3 region has the DNA TGTGCCAGCAGCCCAGGGGGAGAAAAACTGTTTTTT. Protein product: CASSPGGEKLFF.

The V gene is TRBV4-2, the J gene TRBJ2-3; perhaps TRBD2 as D (6 bases). The V end was cut by 3 bases, the J end by 1 base, with 11 bases between. This CDR3 contains 15 residues. The germline CDR1 and CDR2 sequences are LGHNA and YNFKEQ. In DNA form, the CDR3 reads TGTGCCAGCAGCCAGGGGCGGGGACGCACAGATACGCAGTATTTT. It translates to CASSQGRGRTDTQYF.

The genes are TRBV9 and TRBJ1-1; no firm D call. CDR1 and CDR2 (germline): SGDLS, YYNGEE. This CDR3 spans 16 amino acids. The germline V and J ends were trimmed by 0 bases and 1 base, with 13 bases remaining between them. The CDR3 sequence is CASSVGPIDWNTEAFF. The CDR3 DNA reads TGTGCCAGCAGCGTAGGCCCCATAGATTGGAACACTGAAGCTTTCTTT.

This rearrangement joins TRBV5-6 to TRBJ1-1; tentative D call: TRBD1 (6 bases). The CDR3 contains 14 residues. V lost 0 bases and J lost 4, with 10 bases in between. CDR1 and CDR2 (germline): SGHDT, YYEEEE. CDR3 sequence (DNA): TGTGCCAGCAGCTTGGACAGGGAGACCACTGAAGCTTTCTTT. Translated, it gives CASSLDRETTEAFF.